These T cell receptor beta chains were read from a single sample in a study of blood T cell repertoires in COVID-19. Some clones are missing from TCRdb's copy, which holds only in-frame ones; the method was immunoSEQ multiplex PCR. The table lists about 18,000 clones, over 75% of them singletons, with approximately 13% in the top ten. Sample: peripheral blood. The receptors originated from a man aged 40-49 years with active or convalescent COVID-19. Each CDR3 is given with its conserved first and last residue. Fields, in order: J gene, CDR3 length, clone size, D gene, V gene, CDR3 protein, CDR3 DNA. A D gene is named only where the DNA matches it firmly. Clone sizes are given selectively: once, few, many, or a class where the clone is expanded.

TRBJ2-3 13 . . TRBV7-8 CASTARSTDTQYF TGTGCCAGCACCGCCAGAAGCACAGATACGCAGTATTTT
TRBJ2-7 15 few TRBD1 TRBV14 CASSQVGTGRYEQYF TGTGCCAGCAGCCAAGTTGGGACAGGGCGCTACGAGCAGTACTTC
TRBJ2-4 12 . . TRBV3-1/TRBV3-2 CASSQERNIQYF TGTGCCAGCAGCCAAGAGAGAAACATTCAGTACTTC
TRBJ2-3 12 . . TRBV6-5 CASGDSTDTQYF TGTGCCAGCGGGGACTCCACAGATACGCAGTATTTT
TRBJ1-2 15 medium-sized . TRBV4-2 CASSQVEVINYGYTF TGTGCCAGCAGCCAAGTCGAGGTTATCAACTATGGCTACACCTTC
TRBJ1-3 13 . TRBD1 TRBV3-1/TRBV3-2 CASGTVSGNTIYF TGTGCCAGCGGGACAGTCTCTGGAAACACCATATATTTT
TRBJ2-1 15 . . TRBV27 CASSLSGTLYNEQFF TGTGCCAGCAGTTTATCCGGGACTCTTTACAATGAGCAGTTCTTC
TRBJ1-6 13 . . TRBV3-1/TRBV3-2 CASRPDRFSPLHF TGTGCCAGCAGACCAGACAGATTCTCACCCCTCCACTTT
TRBJ2-5 15 . TRBD2 TRBV6-1 CASSEGAGGHWTQYF TGTGCCAGCAGTGAAGGGGCGGGGGGCCACTGGACCCAGTACTTC
TRBJ1-2 15 . TRBD1 TRBV28 CASSETGGANYGYTF TGTGCCAGCAGTGAAACAGGGGGAGCTAACTATGGCTACACCTTC
TRBJ1-1 13 . . TRBV7-3 CASSLFTDTEAFF TGTGCCAGCAGCTTATTCACTGACACTGAAGCTTTCTTT
TRBJ1-4 14 . TRBD1 TRBV30 CAGGTGLSNEKLFF TGTGCCGGAGGGACAGGGTTATCTAATGAAAAACTGTTTTTT
TRBJ1-2 14 . TRBD1 TRBV5-1 CASSQITGGSGYTF TGCGCCAGCAGCCAGATAACAGGGGGCTCTGGCTACACCTTC
TRBJ1-1 13 . TRBD1 TRBV27 CASSDEGDREAFF TGTGCCAGCAGTGATGAGGGGGACAGGGAAGCTTTCTTT
TRBJ2-2 16 . TRBD1 TRBV5-1 CASSSPTGRNTGELFF TGCGCCAGCAGCTCCCCGACAGGGAGGAACACCGGGGAGCTGTTTTTT
TRBJ2-5 11 . . TRBV29-1 CSVRLQETQYF TGCAGCGTAAGACTCCAAGAGACCCAGTACTTC
TRBJ2-1 15 . TRBD2 TRBV2 CASSEKLAGYNEQFF TGTGCCAGCAGTGAAAAACTAGCGGGTTACAATGAGCAGTTCTTC
TRBJ2-7 14 . . TRBV7-2 CASNAVDSRYEQYF TGTGCCAGCAACGCCGTGGACAGCCGATACGAGCAGTACTTC
TRBJ2-7 11 . . TRBV7-9 CASTPGNEQYF TGTGCCAGCACCCCAGGGAACGAGCAGTACTTC
TRBJ1-3 15 . . TRBV7-9 CASSRGAGGRNTIYF TGTGCCAGCAGCCGGGGGGCCGGCGGAAGAAACACCATATATTTT
TRBJ1-2 13 . . TRBV5-1 CAIPRTDPYGYTF TGCGCCATCCCGAGGACAGATCCTTATGGCTACACCTTC
TRBJ2-2 15 . . TRBV11-2 CASSLMVASTGELFF TGTGCCAGCAGCTTGATGGTAGCGTCAACCGGGGAGCTGTTTTTT
TRBJ1-1 15 . . TRBV6-5 CATRISRGGNTEAFF TGTGCCACCAGAATATCTAGGGGGGGGAACACTGAAGCTTTCTTT
TRBJ2-7 11 . . TRBV30 CAWDTSYEQYF TGTGCCTGGGACACCTCCTACGAGCAGTACTTC
TRBJ2-1 16 . TRBD2 TRBV5-1 CASSSLAGGTYNEQFF TGCGCCAGCAGCTCCTTAGCGGGGGGAACCTACAATGAGCAGTTCTTC
TRBJ2-5 12 . . TRBV7-2 CASSSSRETQYF TGTGCCAGCAGCTCAAGTAGAGAGACCCAGTACTTC
TRBJ2-3 14 . . TRBV3-1/TRBV3-2 CASSHAQGPDTQYF TGTGCCAGCAGCCATGCGCAGGGGCCAGATACGCAGTATTTT
TRBJ2-3 16 few TRBD1 TRBV4-1 CASSQDQGAPTDTQYF TGCGCCAGCAGCCAAGATCAGGGGGCGCCCACAGATACGCAGTATTTT
TRBJ1-5 13 . TRBD1 TRBV2 CASSEDRDQPQHF TGTGCCAGCAGTGAGGACAGGGATCAGCCCCAGCATTTT
TRBJ2-5 14 . TRBD1 TRBV4-3 CASSRGQGPGTQYF TGCGCCAGCAGCCGCGGACAGGGTCCAGGGACCCAGTACTTC
TRBJ2-7 15 few TRBD2 TRBV27 CASSRDPGLAYEQYF TGTGCCAGCAGTCGGGATCCGGGACTAGCGTACGAGCAGTACTTC
TRBJ2-2 16 . TRBD2 TRBV5-4 CASSLTSGGDTGELFF TGTGCCAGCAGCTTGACTAGCGGGGGGGATACCGGGGAGCTGTTTTTT
TRBJ1-4 14 . . TRBV29-1 CSVLQHATNEKLFF TGCAGCGTTCTACAGCATGCAACTAATGAAAAACTGTTTTTT
TRBJ1-2 13 . TRBD1 TRBV27 CASRRQGSYGYTF TGTGCCAGCCGAAGACAGGGGTCGTATGGCTACACCTTC
TRBJ2-4 12 . . TRBV12-5 CASGRVQNIQYF TGTGCTAGTGGCCGGGTCCAAAACATTCAGTACTTC
TRBJ2-1 15 . TRBD2 TRBV7-3 CASSFSGGAGNEQFF TGTGCCAGCAGCTTTAGCGGGGGGGCAGGAAATGAGCAGTTCTTC
TRBJ2-1 17 . TRBD1 TRBV7-6 CASSLEAIGTAYNEQFF TGTGCCAGCAGCTTAGAAGCGATCGGGACAGCCTACAATGAGCAGTTCTTC
TRBJ1-2 15 . . TRBV2 CASSEFRGYNYGYTF TGTGCCAGCAGTGAATTCAGGGGCTATAACTATGGCTACACCTTC
TRBJ1-1 14 . . TRBV5-4 CASSPSAVNTEAFF TGTGCCAGCAGCCCGTCGGCGGTGAACACTGAAGCTTTCTTT
TRBJ2-1 15 . TRBD1 TRBV5-5 CASSLGQGARNGQFF TGTGCCAGCAGCTTGGGACAGGGGGCGAGGAATGGGCAGTTCTTC
TRBJ2-3 14 . . TRBV5-4 CASSEAEYTDTQYF TGTGCCAGCAGCGAGGCTGAGTACACAGATACGCAGTATTTT
TRBJ1-1 17 . . TRBV19 CASSKGVGVTLNTEAFF TGTGCCAGCAGTAAAGGCGTCGGGGTCACCTTGAACACTGAAGCTTTCTTT
TRBJ2-7 16 . TRBD2 TRBV5-6 CASSFSPQTSGVEQYF TGTGCCAGCAGCTTTAGCCCCCAGACTAGCGGGGTCGAGCAGTACTTC
TRBJ2-3 15 . TRBD1 TRBV27 CASRGDRASTDTQYF TGTGCCAGCAGGGGGGACAGGGCTAGCACAGATACGCAGTATTTT
TRBJ1-2 15 . TRBD1 TRBV7-9 CASSLAEGAIGGYTF TGTGCCAGCAGCTTAGCGGAGGGGGCGATTGGCGGCTACACCTTC
TRBJ1-1 16 few . TRBV5-4 CASSFGGGITYTEAFF TGTGCCAGCAGCTTTGGCGGGGGGATTACGTACACTGAAGCTTTCTTT
TRBJ2-3 13 . TRBD1 TRBV19 CASSLQGTDTQYF TGTGCCAGTAGTTTACAGGGGACAGATACGCAGTATTTT
TRBJ2-3 15 . TRBD1 TRBV5-5 CASSSWRTGADTQYF TGTGCCAGCAGCTCCTGGCGGACAGGCGCAGATACGCAGTATTTT